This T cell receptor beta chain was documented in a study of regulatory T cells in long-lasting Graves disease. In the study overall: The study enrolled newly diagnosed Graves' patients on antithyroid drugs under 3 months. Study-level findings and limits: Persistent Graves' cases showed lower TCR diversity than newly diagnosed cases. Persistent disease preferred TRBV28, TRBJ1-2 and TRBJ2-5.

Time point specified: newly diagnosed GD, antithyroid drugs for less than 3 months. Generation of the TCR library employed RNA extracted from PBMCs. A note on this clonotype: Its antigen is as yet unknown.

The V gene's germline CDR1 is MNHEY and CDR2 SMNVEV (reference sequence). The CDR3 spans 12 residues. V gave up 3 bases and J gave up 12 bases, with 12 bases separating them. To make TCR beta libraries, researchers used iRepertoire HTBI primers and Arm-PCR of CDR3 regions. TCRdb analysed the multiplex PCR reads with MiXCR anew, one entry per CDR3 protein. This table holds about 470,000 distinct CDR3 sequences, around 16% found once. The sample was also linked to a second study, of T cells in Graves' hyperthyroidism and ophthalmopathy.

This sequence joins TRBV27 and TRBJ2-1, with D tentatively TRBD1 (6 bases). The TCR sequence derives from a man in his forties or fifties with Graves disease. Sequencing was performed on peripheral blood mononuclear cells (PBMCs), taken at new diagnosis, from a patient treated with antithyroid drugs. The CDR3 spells CASSFLQGGQFF. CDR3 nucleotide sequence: TGTGCCAGCAGTTTCCTCCAAGGGGGGCAGTTCTTC.